The 21 T cell receptor beta chains in this list originate from one sample, sequenced in a study of PD-1 blockade in classical Hodgkin lymphoma. Every patient experienced relapse after autologous stem cell transplantation, and brentuximab vedotin exposure varied. Here immunoSEQ multiplex PCR was the method, and the copy in TCRdb shows in-frame clones only, minus some. Counted here are about 6,300 clones, about 82% occurring once; the ten biggest clones make up around 45%. The material sequenced was peripheral blood mononuclear cells (PBMCs), taken before the second cycle of nivolumab. These receptors were collected from a human donor with classical Hodgkin lymphoma.

This chain's CDR3 is CASTLGGGQETQYF. CDR3 DNA sequence: TGTGCCAGCACCTTGGGCGGGGGCCAAGAGACCCAGTACTTC. The V and J genes are TRBV7-9 and TRBJ2-5; 7 bases agree with TRBD2. J was trimmed by 1 base and V by 7 bases; bases with no gene match: 6. Germline V gene lookup returns CDR1 SEHNR and CDR2 FQNEAQ (reference sequence). The CDR3 has 14 amino acids. The full variable domain, completed using reference TRBV7-9 and TRBJ2-5, is DTGVSQNPRHKITKRGQNVTFRCDPISEHNRLYWYRQTLGQGPEFLTYFQNEAQLEKSRLLSDRFSAERPKGSFSTLEIQRTEQGDSAMYLCASTLGGGQETQYFGPGTRLLVL.

V gene TRBV6-1 combines with J gene TRBJ1-1; TRBD1 might be the D (6 bases). The ends were cut back, 3 bases at V and 4 bases at J, with 15 bases in the middle. Germline-derived CDR1 and CDR2 are MNHNS and SASEGT. The CDR3 sequence is 15 residues long. The CDR3 loop is CASSERGSRGTEAFF. DNA of the CDR3: TGTGCCAGCAGTGAGAGGGGTTCCAGGGGCACTGAAGCTTTCTTT.

This chain connects TRBV7-8 to TRBJ1-5, with D possibly TRBD1 on 6 matching bases. The ends were cut back, 5 bases at V and 1 base at J, with 12 bases in the middle. The CDR3 sequence is 15 residues long. CDR1 and CDR2 (germline): SGHVS, FQNEAQ. CDR3 sequence (DNA): TGTGCCAGCAGCGGAAGGGGGGAGAGCAATCAGCCCCAGCATTTT. It translates to CASSGRGESNQPQHF.

The chain carries TRBV19 and TRBJ2-2, with D perhaps matching TRBD1 or TRBD2 (5 bases each). Trimming cost V 7 bases and J 1 base, with 10 bases left between them. This CDR3 is 14 amino acids long. CDR1 and CDR2 from the germline V gene are LNHDA and SQIVND (reference sequence). The CDR3 nucleotides are TGTGCCAGTATGAGGGACGGGAACACCGGGGAGCTGTTTTTT. Residues: CASMRDGNTGELFF.

The chain recombines TRBV7-2 with TRBJ1-5; D not certain. Germline CDR1 SGHTA, CDR2 FQGNSA. The CDR3 length is 13 residues. V was cut by 1 base and J by 5 bases, with 6 bases left in between. The CDR3 DNA follows: TGTGCCAGCAGCTTAGTGAGGGATCAGCCCCAGCATTTT. It is translated as CASSLVRDQPQHF.

V is TRBV6-1 and J is TRBJ2-1; 7 nucleotides agree with TRBD2. This CDR3 has 13 residues. The junction had 1 base not matched to a gene; V was cut back by 6 bases and J by 2 bases. The germline V gene has CDR1 MNHNS and CDR2 SASEGT. This CDR3 reads CASRGLTYNEQFF. As DNA, the CDR3 is TGTGCCAGCAGGGGACTAACCTACAATGAGCAGTTCTTC.

The chain has TRBV11-1 and TRBJ2-3; the match to TRBD2 covers 12 bases. Germline V CDR1 and CDR2: SGHAT, FQDESV (reference sequence). V shed 5 bases and J 4 bases; nucleotides not matched to a gene: 7. This CDR3 comprises 16 residues. CDR3 nucleotide sequence: TGTGCCAGCAGCCAACGACTAGCGGGAGTGTCAGATACGCAGTATTTT. It codes for CASSQRLAGVSDTQYF.

The chain couples TRBV5-1 to TRBJ2-1; D may be TRBD1 or TRBD2 (6 bases each). V lost 7 bases to trimming and J lost 1 base, with 15 bases between them. CDR1 is SGHRS, CDR2 YFSETQ, per germline. The CDR3 consists of 15 residues. CDR3 sequence: CASAEGGQSYNEQFF. CDR3 DNA: TGCGCCAGCGCGGAGGGGGGACAATCCTACAATGAGCAGTTCTTC.

This clone showed up just a few times. The chain has TRBV20-1 and TRBJ1-1; weak D call: TRBD1 (6 bases). Germline loops: CDR1 DFQATT, CDR2 SNEGSKA (reference sequence). The CDR3 is made up of 11 amino acids. V was pared by 3 bases and J by 8 bases, with 10 bases between. CDR3 coding DNA: TGCAGTGCTAGGACAGGTCTCGAAGCTTTCTTT. Protein sequence: CSARTGLEAFF.

V gene TRBV30 combines with J gene TRBJ1-2, with D unclear. This CDR3 has 12 amino acids. Looked up from germline, CDR1 is GTSNPN and CDR2 is SVGIG (reference sequence). V was cut by 3 bases and J by 1 base, with 6 bases left in between. DNA of the CDR3: TGTGCCTGGAGGGTCCTTAACTATGGCTACACCTTC. Translated: CAWRVLNYGYTF.

The chain is built from TRBV6-5 and TRBJ1-2; possible D gene TRBD1, 6 bases. V was shortened by 5 bases and J by 14 bases, with 15 bases between the two germline ends. Germline assignment: CDR1 MNHEY and CDR2 SVGAGI. CDR3 length: 11 residues. CDR3 protein: CASSRGGGMTF. CDR3 coding DNA: TGTGCCAGCAGTCGAGGGGGAGGGATGACCTTC.

The chain combines TRBV5-1 with TRBJ2-1; TRBD1 aligns across 10 bases. Germline V lookup: CDR1 SGHRS, CDR2 YFSETQ. The CDR3 length is 14 residues. J gave up 4 bases and V 6 bases, and 4 bases lay outside the gene matches. The CDR3 protein is CASNRQGAYNEQFF. The CDR3 coding sequence is TGCGCCAGCAATAGACAGGGGGCTTACAATGAGCAGTTCTTC.

J is TRBJ2-4 and V is TRBV10-2; D remains ambiguous. The length of the CDR3 is 13 residues. V shed 4 bases and J shed 8 bases, with 12 bases lying between them. Germline V lookup: CDR1 WSHSY, CDR2 SAAADI. CDR3 in DNA: TGCGCCAGCAGTGGAATAATACCCCACATTCAGTACTTC. It translates to CASSGIIPHIQYF.

The chain links TRBV6-1 to TRBJ1-1, with D unresolved. The CDR3 runs to 14 residues. In germline, CDR1 is MNHNS, CDR2 SASEGT. V dropped 2 bases and J dropped 11 bases, with 18 bases sitting between them. The CDR3: CASSETFILPAAFF. CDR3 nucleotides: TGTGCCAGCAGTGAAACCTTTATTTTACCCGCGGCTTTCTTT.

This clone has a handful of counts. The chain carries TRBV11-3 and TRBJ2-3; TRBD2 matches at 7 bases. The CDR3 is 17 amino acids. The V segment lost 1 base and the J segment 5 bases; nucleotides outside the gene matches: 12. Per the germline V gene, CDR1 is SGHNT and CDR2 is YENEEA. The chain's CDR3 is CASSLGVAGTERDTQYF. CDR3 sequence (DNA): TGTGCCAGCAGCTTAGGGGTAGCGGGTACCGAGAGAGATACGCAGTATTTT.

The V and J genes are TRBV18 and TRBJ1-2, with D perhaps matching TRBD1 (6 bases). Germline CDR1 reads KGHSH; CDR2 reads LQKENI. The CDR3 extends over 15 amino acids. Trimming pared 2 bases from V and 0 bases from J, leaving 10 bases between. CDR3 nucleotides: TGTGCCAGCTCACCAGTCCAGGGGCCTAACTATGGCTACACCTTC. As protein: CASSPVQGPNYGYTF.

This clone is large in the sample. The chain has TRBV15 and TRBJ2-2, with D hard to call. Germline CDR1 is LNHNV and CDR2 is YYDKDF (reference sequence). CDR3 length equals 14 residues. V lost 0 bases and J lost 6, with 8 bases in between. CDR3 coding DNA: TGTGCCACCAGCAGAGATAGGGCCTCCGGGGAGCTGTTTTTT. Amino acid sequence: CATSRDRASGELFF. Drawing the rest from reference TRBV15 and TRBJ2-2, the complete variable domain is DAMVIQNPRYQVTQFGKPVTLSCSQTLNHNVMYWYQQKSSQAPKLLFHYYDKDFNNEADTPDNFQSRRPNTSFCFLDIRSPGLGDTAMYLCATSRDRASGELFFGEGSRLTVL.

J is TRBJ2-1 and V is TRBV30, with D possibly being TRBD1 (6 bases). Trimming shortened V by 5 bases and J by 6 bases, and 11 bases separated the two germline ends. CDR3 length equals 12 residues. CDR1 is GTSNPN, CDR2 SVGIG, per germline (reference sequence). This CDR3 reads CAWEQGSNEQFF. Here the CDR3 DNA reads TGTGCCTGGGAACAGGGAAGCAATGAGCAGTTCTTC.

V and J are TRBV6-4 and TRBJ2-1; 10 nucleotides align to TRBD2. Looked up from germline, CDR1 is MRHNA and CDR2 is SNTAGT. The CDR3 totals 15 residues. V lost 6 bases, J lost 3 bases, and 5 bases stayed unmatched. CDR3 in DNA: TGTGCCAGCAGCAGGACTAGCGGCGACTACAATGAGCAGTTCTTC. It specifies CASSRTSGDYNEQFF.

The chain couples TRBV6-5 to TRBJ2-1, with 7 positions matching TRBD1. This CDR3 has 15 amino acids. The ends lost 4 bases at V and 4 bases at J; junction bases unmatched: 7. Germline V gene sequence: CDR1 MNHEY, CDR2 SVGAGI. Here the CDR3 reads CASSFRQGKYNEQFF. The DNA for the CDR3 is TGTGCCAGCAGTTTTCGACAGGGAAAGTACAATGAGCAGTTCTTC.

The chain is built from TRBV5-1 and TRBJ1-1; D is possibly TRBD1 (5 bases). The CDR3 is 12 amino acids. Trimming stripped 4 bases from V and 8 bases from J, with 12 bases between. Germline lookup yields CDR1 SGHRS and CDR2 YFSETQ. The DNA for the CDR3 is TGCGCCAGCAGCCCCCAGGGAGAGGAAGCTTTCTTT. Translated: CASSPQGEEAFF.